The clone carrying this T cell receptor beta chain was seen just once. The antigen is not known. Ipilimumab CTLA-4 blockade and focal radiation were given to patients with chemo-refractory metastatic non-small-cell lung cancer. This entry belongs to a study of radiotherapy plus CTLA-4 blockade in lung cancer. Study-level findings and limits: How blood T cell clones changed early, along with interferon-beta, reportedly forecast response best.

The CDR3 spans 18 residues. The germline V gene has CDR1 SGDLS and CDR2 YYNGEE. V dropped 0 bases and J dropped 5 bases, with 23 bases sitting between them. The repertoire was sequenced with immunoSEQ multiplex PCR; TCRdb's copy has only in-frame clones and lacks some. The data contain roughly 98,000 clones, approximately 78% of them seen just once; the ten biggest clones take up nearly 3.5%. The sequence was collected from a human donor with non-small cell lung cancer who had a partial response to radiotherapy plus ipilimumab. This specimen was peripheral blood, taken from a patient treated with radiotherapy plus ipilimumab. The chain recombines TRBV9 with TRBJ1-2; tentatively, D is TRBD1 (5 bases). DNA for the CDR3: TGTGCCAGCAGCGTAGGTATCGGTGGGGCCATCGAGGCGTATGGCTACACCTTC. Amino acids: CASSVGIGGAIEAYGYTF.